This is a list of T cell receptor beta chains from one sample in a study of human T cells and chemical hapten exposure. TCRdb processed the RACE reads anew with MiXCR; each CDR3 protein has one entry. Among about 110,000 distinct CDR3 sequences listed, 9.2% were seen once. Source: whole blood, taken in connection with sensitization to the hapten diphenylcyclopropenone (DPC). The receptors originated from a woman aged 40 to 50 with alopecia areata. Some clones in this sample may be carry-over from other donors' samples. CDR3s include the opening cysteine and the closing phenylalanine or tryptophan. A D gene is named only where the DNA matches it firmly. The size field is filled for only some rows; it gives once, few, many or a size class.

V: TRBV23-1
size: few
length: 18
D: -
J: TRBJ2-7
CDR3: CASSRSFVAQGISYEQYF
DNA: TGCGCCAGCAGCCGAAGTTTCGTCGCGCAGGGAATCTCCTACGAGCAGTACTTC

V: TRBV12-3/TRBV12-4
size: -
length: 13
D: -
J: TRBJ1-3
CDR3: CASSQEEGNTIYF
DNA: TGTGCCAGCAGCCAGGAGGAAGGAAACACCATATATTTT

V: TRBV20-1
size: few
length: 14
D: -
J: TRBJ2-3
CDR3: CSARDLGGTDTQYF
DNA: TGCAGTGCTAGAGATCTTGGAGGCACAGATACGCAGTATTTT

V: TRBV11-2
size: few
length: 15
D: TRBD1
J: TRBJ1-3
CDR3: CASSPWTGVGNTIYF
DNA: TGTGCCAGCAGCCCGTGGACAGGGGTCGGAAACACCATATATTTT

V: TRBV10-3
size: many
length: 16
D: TRBD1
J: TRBJ1-6
CDR3: CAIRPTGGTYNSPLHF
DNA: TGTGCCATCAGGCCCACAGGGGGAACTTATAATTCACCCCTCCACTTT

V: TRBV30
size: -
length: 12
D: TRBD1
J: TRBJ1-1
CDR3: CAWSGQGFRAFF
DNA: TGTGCCTGGAGTGGACAGGGATTTCGAGCTTTCTTT

V: TRBV29-1
size: many
length: 14
D: -
J: TRBJ2-4
CDR3: CSAKDPLAKNIQYF
DNA: TGCAGCGCCAAAGACCCTTTAGCCAAAAACATTCAGTACTTC

V: TRBV29-1
size: -
length: 17
D: TRBD1
J: TRBJ1-1
CDR3: CSVGGQSPLPLNTEAFF
DNA: TGCAGCGTTGGGGGACAGTCACCTCTACCCTTGAACACTGAAGCTTTCTTT

V: TRBV4-3
size: few
length: 15
D: -
J: TRBJ2-5
CDR3: CASSQVHTYQETQYF
DNA: TGCGCCAGCAGCCAAGTACATACGTACCAAGAGACCCAGTACTTC

V: TRBV25-1
size: few
length: 15
D: -
J: TRBJ1-6
CDR3: CASSDSDGENSPLHF
DNA: TGTGCCAGCAGTGACTCGGACGGGGAGAATTCACCCCTCCACTTT

V: TRBV18
size: -
length: 16
D: TRBD1
J: TRBJ1-1
CDR3: CASSPVTGSGGTEAFF
DNA: TGTGCCAGCTCACCAGTGACAGGGAGTGGAGGCACTGAAGCTTTCTTT

V: TRBV20-1
size: many
length: 16
D: TRBD1
J: TRBJ1-5
CDR3: CSAPLTTGSGDQPQHF
DNA: TGCAGTGCTCCCCTAACGACAGGGTCGGGGGATCAGCCCCAGCATTTT

V: TRBV7-2
size: -
length: 16
D: -
J: TRBJ2-2
CDR3: CASSFSLGVNTGELFF
DNA: TGTGCCAGCAGCTTTTCCTTGGGCGTGAACACCGGGGAGCTGTTTTTT

V: TRBV4-1
size: many
length: 18
D: -
J: TRBJ2-3
CDR3: CASSLQPRTDTSTDTQYF
DNA: TGCGCCAGCAGCCTGCAACCCCGGACGGATACTAGCACAGATACGCAGTATTTT

V: TRBV6-6
size: many
length: 15
D: TRBD2
J: TRBJ2-1
CDR3: CASSYVASGGNEQFF
DNA: TGTGCCAGCAGTTACGTGGCTAGCGGGGGGAATGAGCAGTTCTTC

V: TRBV12-3/TRBV12-4
size: -
length: 14
D: -
J: TRBJ2-7
CDR3: CASSLAQQGHEQYF
DNA: TGTGCCAGCAGTTTAGCGCAGCAGGGTCACGAGCAGTACTTC

V: TRBV6-2/TRBV6-3
size: many
length: 15
D: TRBD2
J: TRBJ2-1
CDR3: CASSPKSSGGNEQFF
DNA: TGTGCCAGCAGCCCCAAGTCTAGCGGGGGGAATGAGCAGTTCTTC

V: TRBV20-1
size: many
length: 14
D: -
J: TRBJ2-1
CDR3: CSAPKGGYYNEQFF
DNA: TGCAGTGCCCCGAAGGGGGGTTACTACAATGAGCAGTTCTTC

V: TRBV12-3/TRBV12-4
size: many
length: 14
D: -
J: TRBJ1-5
CDR3: CASNPRTPVQPQHF
DNA: TGTGCCAGCAATCCTAGGACTCCTGTCCAGCCCCAGCATTTT

V: TRBV5-6
size: many
length: 13
D: -
J: TRBJ1-2
CDR3: CASSGTEIYGYTF
DNA: TGTGCCAGCAGCGGAACAGAGATCTATGGCTACACCTTC

V: TRBV7-6
size: -
length: 14
D: TRBD1
J: TRBJ1-2
CDR3: CASSGQGPNYGYTF
DNA: TGTGCCAGCAGTGGACAGGGCCCTAACTATGGCTACACCTTC

V: TRBV5-1
size: few
length: 16
D: TRBD1
J: TRBJ2-2
CDR3: CASSTPTGMDTGELFF
DNA: TGCGCCAGCAGCACGCCGACAGGGATGGACACCGGGGAGCTGTTTTTT

V: TRBV7-9
size: many
length: 14
D: -
J: TRBJ2-2
CDR3: CASSFWQGTGELFF
DNA: TGTGCCAGCAGCTTCTGGCAGGGGACCGGGGAGCTGTTTTTT

V: TRBV4-1
size: few
length: 13
D: -
J: TRBJ1-5
CDR3: CASSPNPGQPQHF
DNA: TGCGCCAGCAGCCCAAATCCCGGGCAGCCCCAGCATTTT

V: TRBV28
size: -
length: 12
D: -
J: TRBJ1-5
CDR3: CASSLRSQPQHF
DNA: TGTGCCAGCAGTTTACGAAGTCAGCCCCAGCATTTT

V: TRBV5-1
size: many
length: 17
D: -
J: TRBJ1-4
CDR3: CASSLGTQGQTNEKLFF
DNA: TGCGCCAGCAGCTTGGGGACTCAGGGCCAGACTAATGAAAAACTGTTTTTT

V: TRBV7-2
size: few
length: 14
D: -
J: TRBJ2-3
CDR3: CASSPLEFTDTQYF
DNA: TGTGCCAGCAGCCCCCTTGAATTCACAGATACGCAGTATTTT

V: TRBV20-1
size: few
length: 11
D: -
J: TRBJ1-2
CDR3: CSAAPGYGYTF
DNA: TGCAGTGCTGCCCCCGGCTATGGCTACACCTTC

V: TRBV10-1
size: few
length: 16
D: TRBD1
J: TRBJ2-7
CDR3: CASGVGTGGNLFEQYF
DNA: TGCGCCAGCGGGGTAGGGACAGGGGGCAATCTCTTTGAGCAGTACTTC

V: TRBV15
size: many
length: 17
D: TRBD1
J: TRBJ1-1
CDR3: CATRFRRTGRLHTEAFF
DNA: TGTGCCACCAGGTTCCGCAGGACAGGTCGACTTCACACTGAAGCTTTCTTT

V: TRBV10-2
size: -
length: 15
D: -
J: TRBJ2-7
CDR3: CASSVSQDSSYEQYF
DNA: TGCGCCAGCAGTGTTTCCCAGGACAGTTCCTACGAGCAGTACTTC

V: TRBV7-9
size: few
length: 14
D: -
J: TRBJ1-5
CDR3: CASSESQGNQPQHF
DNA: TGTGCCAGCAGCGAATCGCAGGGCAATCAGCCCCAGCATTTT

V: TRBV12-3/TRBV12-4
size: few
length: 17
D: -
J: TRBJ2-6
CDR3: CASSFYRRASGANVLTF
DNA: TGTGCCAGCAGTTTCTACAGGAGGGCTTCGGGGGCCAACGTCCTGACTTTC

V: TRBV3-1
size: few
length: 16
D: TRBD2
J: TRBJ2-5
CDR3: CASSQMPGGAGETQYF
DNA: TGTGCCAGCAGCCAAATGCCCGGGGGGGCGGGAGAGACCCAGTACTTC

V: TRBV6-2/TRBV6-3
size: many
length: 17
D: -
J: TRBJ1-5
CDR3: CASSYRGGGRSNQPQHF
DNA: TGTGCCAGCAGTTACCGAGGAGGGGGGCGAAGCAATCAGCCCCAGCATTTT